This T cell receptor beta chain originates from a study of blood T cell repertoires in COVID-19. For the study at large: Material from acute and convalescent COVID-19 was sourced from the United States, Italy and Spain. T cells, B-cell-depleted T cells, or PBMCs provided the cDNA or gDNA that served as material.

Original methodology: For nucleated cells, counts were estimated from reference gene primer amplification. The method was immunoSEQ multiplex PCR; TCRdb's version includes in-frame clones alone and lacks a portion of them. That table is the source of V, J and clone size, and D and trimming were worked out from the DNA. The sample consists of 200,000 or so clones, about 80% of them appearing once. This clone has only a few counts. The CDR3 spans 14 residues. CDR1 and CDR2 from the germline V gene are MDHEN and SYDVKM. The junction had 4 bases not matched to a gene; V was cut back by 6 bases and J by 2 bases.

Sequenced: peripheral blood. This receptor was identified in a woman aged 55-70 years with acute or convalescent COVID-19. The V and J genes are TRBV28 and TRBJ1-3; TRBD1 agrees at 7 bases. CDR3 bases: TGTGCCAGCAGGACAGGGCTACCTGGAAACACCATATATTTT. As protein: CASRTGLPGNTIYF.